A selection of T cell receptor beta chains follows, all from one sample in a study of cytomegalovirus exposure and HLA in healthy donors. The method was immunoSEQ multiplex PCR; TCRdb's version includes in-frame clones alone and lacks a portion of them. The table has fewer than 120,000 clones, approximately 84% seen once. Sample: PBMCs. These receptors originate from a man aged 35-49 years in good health and CMV-seronegative. The conserved cysteine and the conserved F or W are not part of the CDR3 here. Fields, in order: CDR3 protein, V gene, clone size, J gene. Not all rows give a size; the values are once, few, many and, for expanded clones, a class.

ASSFGQGTTPLH | TRBV5-1 | NA | TRBJ1-6
ASSSRQPPTNEKLF | TRBV28 | NA | TRBJ1-4
ASSQEETRGLRTEAF | TRBV4-2 | NA | TRBJ1-1
ASSVIAGGRYNEQF | TRBV6-1 | few | TRBJ2-1
ASSYSKQSNSPLH | TRBV6-5 | NA | TRBJ1-6
ASSGDWGQETQY | TRBV6-1 | NA | TRBJ2-5
ASSPHTSTEAF | TRBV18 | NA | TRBJ1-1
ASSRQVRNTEAF | TRBV27 | NA | TRBJ1-1
ASSRRQGGTYNEQF | TRBV9 | NA | TRBJ2-1
ASSLSGDSIDQPQH | TRBV28 | NA | TRBJ1-5
ASSETGVYNEQF | TRBV7-3 | NA | TRBJ2-1
ASSLVARTGVGEQY | TRBV5-4 | NA | TRBJ2-7
ASSPLWTGSRNTQY | TRBV7-9 | once | TRBJ2-3
ASSLKGTGRQNEQF | TRBV7-3 | NA | TRBJ2-1
ASSPRSGKNTEAF | TRBV7-9 | NA | TRBJ1-1
ASSIQETASNEKLF | TRBV19 | NA | TRBJ1-4
ASSLAGLRQPQH | TRBV27 | once | TRBJ1-5
SVGSTEEQY | TRBV29-1 | NA | TRBJ2-7
ASSPPEGVPPGGYT | TRBV4-1 | NA | TRBJ1-2
AWSPAIRDEQF | TRBV30 | NA | TRBJ2-1
ASRGQFNQPQH | TRBV28 | NA | TRBJ1-5
ASKRSGTASTDTQY | TRBV2 | few | TRBJ2-3
ASSTGQGNQPQH | TRBV19 | NA | TRBJ1-5
ASSAGAPRRTEAF | TRBV2 | NA | TRBJ1-1
ASSRRPGGIGYT | TRBV28 | once | TRBJ1-2
AERQWNTEAF | TRBV19 | NA | TRBJ1-1
ASSEQGTTEAF | TRBV6-1 | NA | TRBJ1-1
ASSPGQYSYEQY | TRBV6-1 | NA | TRBJ2-7
ASSLRGNRLMNTEAF | TRBV27 | NA | TRBJ1-1
ASSLGRESETQY | TRBV7-6 | NA | TRBJ2-5